A selection of T cell receptor beta chains follows, all from one sample in a study of cytomegalovirus exposure and HLA in healthy donors. The assay was immunoSEQ multiplex PCR, and TCRdb's table has in-frame clones only and misses some. The sample records some 130,000 clones, 60% to 80% being singletons. The specimen was PBMCs. The receptor source for this set is a male donor in good health and CMV-seronegative. The CDR3 runs from the conserved cysteine through the conserved F or W. The D gene is left open where the match is weak. Not every row has a clone size; where given, it reads once, few, many or a size class.

size | J | V | D | DNA | CDR3
NA | TRBJ2-3 | TRBV6-5 | NA | TGTGCCAGCAGTTACCTCAGTGGGGGCGACACAGATACGCAGTATTTT | CASSYLSGGDTDTQYF
NA | TRBJ2-7 | TRBV5-1 | TRBD1 | TGCGCCAGCAGCTTGTGGGTCGGACAGGGCATTTACGAGCAGTACTTC | CASSLWVGQGIYEQYF
NA | TRBJ1-1 | TRBV19 | TRBD1 | TGTGCCAGTAGTATGGGACAGGGGATGAACACTGAAGCTTTCTTT | CASSMGQGMNTEAFF
NA | TRBJ2-7 | TRBV5-6 | NA | TGTGCCAGCAGCTTGCGGGGTTCAAGCTCCTACGAGCAGTACTTC | CASSLRGSSSYEQYF
NA | TRBJ2-1 | TRBV9 | NA | TGTGCCAGCAGCGTAGGACTAAGTTACAATGAGCAGTTCTTC | CASSVGLSYNEQFF
few | TRBJ2-7 | TRBV19 | NA | TGTGCCAGTAGTAGCCTCGCGAGCCCCAAGAGTTACGAGCAGTACTTC | CASSSLASPKSYEQYF
NA | TRBJ2-3 | TRBV7-7 | NA | TGTGCTAGCAGCTTGGCAGGGCCAGATACGCAGTATTTT | CASSLAGPDTQYF
NA | TRBJ2-1 | TRBV5-5 | NA | TGTGCCAGCAGCTTGAGTCGCGATGAGCAGTTCTTC | CASSLSRDEQFF
NA | TRBJ2-1 | TRBV11-2 | TRBD1 | TGTGCCAGCAGCTTACCGGACAGGGAAGAAGGTCTTGAGCAGTTCTTC | CASSLPDREEGLEQFF
NA | TRBJ2-7 | TRBV2 | TRBD2 | TGTGCCAGCGTCGGGACTAGCAGAGCCTACGAGCAGTACTTC | CASVGTSRAYEQYF
NA | TRBJ2-7 | TRBV2 | TRBD1 | TGTGCCAGCGATGACAGGGTTGGCTACGAGCAGTACTTC | CASDDRVGYEQYF
NA | TRBJ1-4 | TRBV5-5 | NA | TGTGCCAGCAGCTTGGTAGGGGCACGAGAGGAAAAACTGTTTTTT | CASSLVGAREEKLFF
NA | TRBJ2-3 | TRBV18 | TRBD2 | TGTGCCAGCTCGGGGGGGTCAGATACGCAGTATTTT | CASSGGSDTQYF
NA | TRBJ2-7 | TRBV4-3 | NA | TGCGCCAGCAGCCAAGATTGGGCCTCCTACGAGCAGTACTTC | CASSQDWASYEQYF
once | TRBJ2-3 | TRBV29-1 | TRBD2 | TGCAGCGTTGACAGCGGGGGCCCAGATACGCAGTATTTT | CSVDSGGPDTQYF
NA | TRBJ2-5 | TRBV6-5 | NA | TGTGCCAGCAGTTACGGGGGGAGCGGAGAGACCCAGTACTTC | CASSYGGSGETQYF
NA | TRBJ2-2 | TRBV7-2 | TRBD1 | TGTGCCAGCAGCCGAGCCGGGACAGCCGCTACCGGGGAGCTGTTTTTT | CASSRAGTAATGELFF
NA | TRBJ1-2 | TRBV4-3 | NA | TGCGCCAGCAGCCAAGATCCGCAGGGCTATGGCTACACCTTC | CASSQDPQGYGYTF
NA | TRBJ1-4 | TRBV19 | NA | TGTGCCAGTAGTCTCAGAGGGCAGCCTAATGAAAAACTGTTTTTT | CASSLRGQPNEKLFF
once | TRBJ1-3 | TRBV30 | NA | TGTGCCTGGATCGCCTCCGAGTCTGGAAACACCATATATTTT | CAWIASESGNTIYF
once | TRBJ2-5 | TRBV19 | TRBD1 | TGTGCCAGTAGTCCGGGACAGGGCTTGGGAGAGACCCAGTACTTC | CASSPGQGLGETQYF
NA | TRBJ1-2 | TRBV4-1 | NA | TGCGCCAGCGGCCCTGATGGAGGCAGGGGCGTAAGGGGCTACACCTTC | CASGPDGGRGVRGYTF
NA | TRBJ1-4 | TRBV5-1 | NA | TGCGCCAGCAGCTGGGGCCAGGGCGCAACTAATGAAAAACTGTTTTTT | CASSWGQGATNEKLFF
NA | TRBJ2-1 | TRBV6-4 | TRBD2 | TGTGCCACCCCCTTTGGACTAGCGGGCGCCTACAATGAGCAGTTCTTC | CATPFGLAGAYNEQFF
once | TRBJ1-5 | TRBV6-1 | NA | TGTGCCAGCAGTGAAGCCCCAGGGGCGAGCGGTGGTAGCAATCAGCCCCAGCATTTT | CASSEAPGASGGSNQPQHF
NA | TRBJ1-5 | TRBV6-6 | NA | TGTGCCAGCAGTTACCCGGGGGGGAATGGCAATCAGCCCCAGCATTTT | CASSYPGGNGNQPQHF
NA | TRBJ1-2 | TRBV19 | NA | TGTGCCAGTAGTTCTCGGCAGGCAAACTATGGCTACACCTTC | CASSSRQANYGYTF
NA | TRBJ2-1 | TRBV5-4 | TRBD2 | TGTGCCAGCAGCCAAGCTAGCGGGAGCTCCTACAATGAGCAGTTCTTC | CASSQASGSSYNEQFF
once | TRBJ2-1 | TRBV6-1 | NA | TGTGCCAGCAGTGGGGGGGGCGAGCAGTTCTTC | CASSGGGEQFF
NA | TRBJ1-2 | TRBV28 | NA | TGTGCCAGCAGCCTTGATGGCTACACCTTC | CASSLDGYTF
few | TRBJ1-5 | TRBV4-1 | NA | TGCGCCAGCAGCCCTATGAAAGGGAGTCGCCAGCCCCAGCATTTT | CASSPMKGSRQPQHF
NA | TRBJ2-7 | TRBV19 | TRBD1 | TGTGCCAGTAGCCTGGGACAGGGGGCCTACGAGCAGTACTTC | CASSLGQGAYEQYF
NA | TRBJ2-7 | TRBV2 | NA | TGTGCCAGCAGTCGGTCGAGCCGCGAGCAGTACTTC | CASSRSSREQYF
NA | TRBJ2-7 | TRBV11-2 | TRBD1 | TGTGCCAGCAGCTGGGACAGGGAAACCTACGAGCAGTACTTC | CASSWDRETYEQYF
few | TRBJ1-1 | TRBV19 | NA | TGTGCCAGTAGTATCAGAGCCAGGGTATCCACTGAAGCTTTCTTT | CASSIRARVSTEAFF
once | TRBJ1-6 | TRBV10-3 | NA | TGTGCCATCAGTGAGTCTGGGGAGGGTAATTCACCCCTCCACTTT | CAISESGEGNSPLHF
NA | TRBJ2-2 | TRBV6-4 | TRBD2 | TGTGCCAGCAGTGTAGCGGGGGACACCGGGGAGCTGTTTTTT | CASSVAGDTGELFF
few | TRBJ1-1 | TRBV5-1 | NA | TGCGCCAGCAGCCGCGACGGAGAGGTCACTGAAGCTTTCTTT | CASSRDGEVTEAFF
NA | TRBJ1-3 | TRBV4-3 | NA | TGCGCCAGCAGCCAAGACGTGGTAGCTGGAAACACCATATATTTT | CASSQDVVAGNTIYF
NA | TRBJ1-3 | TRBV14 | NA | TGTGCCAGCAGCTTCGACAGTTTGTTTGGAAACACCATATATTTT | CASSFDSLFGNTIYF
NA | TRBJ1-4 | TRBV7-2 | NA | TGTGCCAGCAGCGTTGGGGTAGGGGGGGACAAACTGTTTTTT | CASSVGVGGDKLFF